This record looks at one T cell receptor beta chain sequence and its context. Its antigen is not identified. The data stem from a study of T cell responses to AZD1222 COVID-19 vaccine. Study observations and caveats: Unmutated variant regions reportedly attract nearly half of all spike-specific TCRs. After two AZD1222 doses, spike-specific TCR breadth and depth rose versus day 0. Just a handful of AZD1222 recipients tested seropositive at baseline.

Data came from immunoSEQ multiplex PCR; TCRdb stores just in-frame clones and leaves some out. The sample carries 120,000 to 150,000 clones, roughly 86% recorded once. CDR1 is LGHNT, CDR2 FRNRAP, per germline. The V and J ends lost 5 bases and 6 bases, in that order; junction bases with no gene match: 9. The CDR3 spans 14 residues. The receptor's source is an adult who received the MenACWY meningococcal vaccine as a control. The V gene is TRBV12-5, the J gene TRBJ1-1, with 7 bases identical to TRBD1. Sequences were derived from peripheral blood, sampled 28 days after the second dose of the MenACWY control vaccine. CDR3 nucleotides: TGTGCTAGTGGTCCCCAGGGGGGGGACGCTGAAGCTTTCTTT. Translated, it gives CASGPQGGDAEAFF.